These 5 T cell receptor beta chains share one sample of origin, sequenced in a study of regulatory T cells in long-lasting Graves disease. Sequencing libraries for TCR beta were prepared with iRepertoire HTBI primers and Arm-PCR of CDR3 regions. Each CDR3 protein is one row after TCRdb ran MiXCR on the multiplex PCR reads. The table shows 550,000 or so distinct CDR3 sequences, with around 11% occurring only once. As for time point: newly diagnosed GD, antithyroid drugs for less than 3 months. Making the TCR library involved RNA that had been extracted from PBMCs. This same sample was also taken into another study, of T cells in Graves' hyperthyroidism and ophthalmopathy.

The sample in question was peripheral blood mononuclear cells (PBMCs), obtained at new diagnosis, from a patient treated with antithyroid drugs. These receptors came from a woman aged 25 to 39 with Graves disease.

The sample holds many counts of this clonotype. This rearrangement joins TRBV7-2 to TRBJ2-5, with a weak D call TRBD2 (5 bases). Looked up from germline, CDR1 is SGHTA and CDR2 is FQGNSA. The CDR3 has 14 amino acids. V was trimmed by 5 bases and J by 7 bases, leaving 17 bases between them. The CDR3 DNA is TGTGCCAGCAGCCCGGACGTGAGGGCTGCGACCCAGTACTTC. It encodes CASSPDVRAATQYF.

This clonotype was recorded at least ten times. The chain has TRBV3-1 and TRBJ2-2; TRBD2 might be the D (5 bases). Germline assignment: CDR1 LGHDT and CDR2 YNNKEL (reference sequence). V was cut by 1 base and J by 6 bases, with 18 bases left in between. The CDR3 runs to 17 residues. The CDR3 sequence is CASSQVLGVGSAGELFF. The CDR3 DNA reads as TGTGCCAGCAGCCAAGTACTAGGAGTAGGCTCGGCCGGGGAGCTGTTTTTT.

This clonotype was seen ten or more times. The CDR3 nucleotides read TGTGCCAGCAGTCTTCAGGGATTCGAGCAGTACTTC. It yields the protein CASSLQGFEQYF. This chain joins TRBV12-3 or TRBV12-4 and TRBJ2-7, with D possibly TRBD1 on 5 matching bases. Trimming removed 5 bases from V and 6 bases from J, with 11 bases in between. CDR3 length: 12 amino acids.

In this sample, this clonotype turned up a few times. The chain couples TRBV7-9 to TRBJ2-7, with 10 bases aligning to TRBD1. The CDR3 sequence is 14 residues long. The V gene end was trimmed by 5 bases and the J gene end by 5 bases; junction bases not matched to a gene: 6. CDR1 and CDR2 (germline): SEHNR, FQNEAQ (reference sequence). Here the CDR3 reads CASSPPGTGDEQYF. CDR3 DNA: TGTGCCAGCAGCCCCCCCGGGACAGGGGACGAGCAGTACTTC.

In its sample, this clonotype was seen many times. This chain connects TRBV3-1 to TRBJ1-4, with D tentatively TRBD1 (5 bases). This CDR3 is built from 15 residues. V lost 1 base and J lost 6, with 12 bases in between. CDR1 is LGHDT, CDR2 YNNKEL, per germline (reference sequence). CDR3 protein: CASSQGGRLDEKLFF. The CDR3 DNA follows: TGTGCCAGCAGCCAAGGGGGCCGGCTAGATGAAAAACTGTTTTTT.